The TCR beta chain under discussion was sequenced for a study of neurological immune-mediated disorders. This clonotype was counted at least ten times. The CDR3 is 13 amino acids. The germline V gene encodes CDR1 SGHRS and CDR2 YFSETQ. V dropped 2 bases and J dropped 0 bases, with 5 bases sitting between them. A 10-nucleotide random UMI tagged transcripts in template-switch 5'RACE cDNA synthesis. TCRdb independently ran MiXCR on the 5' RACE reads; one entry per CDR3 protein. The table includes about 55,000 distinct CDR3 sequences, 3% to 4.5% detected once. This chain connects TRBV5-1 to TRBJ1-1; unclear D gene. This clonotype was sampled from a woman aged 40 to 49 with multiple sclerosis. Sequencing was performed on CD4+ T cells from blood. Here the CDR3 reads CASSLVLNTEAFF. The CDR3 coding sequence is TGCGCCAGCAGCTTAGTCCTGAACACTGAAGCTTTCTTT.